Shown below are 24 T cell receptor beta chains from a single sample sequenced in a study of T cell responses to AZD1222 COVID-19 vaccine. TCRdb's table, derived via immunoSEQ multiplex PCR, lists solely in-frame clones and lacks some. The profile shows tens of thousands of clones, 60% to 85% of them singletons. The starting material was peripheral blood, obtained 28 days after the second AZD1222 dose. The receptor source for this set is an adult who received the AZD1222 COVID-19 vaccine.

This chain connects TRBV27 to TRBJ1-1, with TRBD1 identical over 9 bases. Germline V gives CDR1 MNHEY, CDR2 SMNVEV (reference sequence). The CDR3 has 13 residues. Trimming cost V 5 bases and J 4 bases; bases outside gene matches: 2. The DNA of the CDR3 is TGTGCCAGCAGTCAGACAGGGGGCACTGAAGCTTTCTTT. Protein product: CASSQTGGTEAFF.

J is TRBJ2-3 and V is TRBV6-5; no firm D call. The CDR3 is 14 residues long. V gave up 5 bases and J gave up 3 bases, with 12 bases separating them. Per germline, CDR1 MNHEY and CDR2 SVGAGI. Here the CDR3 reads CASSPRIATDTQYF. The DNA for the CDR3 is TGTGCCAGCAGTCCCCGGATAGCAACAGATACGCAGTATTTT.

V and J are TRBV29-1 and TRBJ1-3; D gene uncertain. Trimming left V 7 bases short and J 4 bases short, with 11 bases between. CDR1 and CDR2 from the germline V gene are SQVTM and ANQGSEA. The CDR3 runs 12 residues. In DNA form, the CDR3 reads TGCAGCGCCTCCCTAGGCGGAAACACCATATATTTT. Protein product: CSASLGGNTIYF.

The chain links TRBV6-6 to TRBJ1-3; a possible D gene is TRBD1 (5 bases). CDR3 length: 13 amino acids. Trimming left V 9 bases short and J 1 base short, with 10 bases between. Germline assignment: CDR1 MNHNY and CDR2 SVGAGI (reference sequence). CDR3 in amino acids: CASWGGSGNTIYF. DNA for the CDR3: TGTGCCAGTTGGGGGGGGTCTGGAAACACCATATATTTT.

This chain uses TRBV7-5 with TRBJ1-5; no DNA check was done on the table's D call, TRBD1. TRBV7-5 has pseudogene status. The CDR3 has 17 residues. The CDR3, as DNA: TGTGCCAGAAGCTTGTCCGGGACAGGGGATCTCAATCAGCCCCAGCATTTT. It specifies CARSLSGTGDLNQPQHF.

The J gene is TRBJ1-1, the V gene TRBV6-6; D is perhaps TRBD1 (6 bases). Germline assignment: CDR1 MNHNY and CDR2 SVGAGI (reference sequence). Trimming took off 6 bases at V and 5 bases at J, with 16 bases between the two ends. This CDR3 is 14 amino acids long. CDR3 in amino acids: CASSLGQGWTEAFF. The DNA of the CDR3 is TGTGCCAGCAGCCTGGGTCAGGGGTGGACTGAAGCTTTCTTT.

The chain links TRBV5-1 to TRBJ2-2; D remains ambiguous. Germline CDR1 SGHRS, CDR2 YFSETQ. V dropped 1 base and J dropped 7 bases, with 2 bases sitting between them. The CDR3 covers 11 residues. The CDR3 loop reads CASSLYGELFF. Here the CDR3 DNA reads TGCGCCAGCAGCTTGTACGGGGAGCTGTTTTTT.

The V gene is TRBV5-1, the J gene TRBJ2-3; D unresolved. This CDR3 spans 12 amino acids. V gave up 1 base and J gave up 2 bases, with 2 bases separating them. CDR1 and CDR2 from the germline V gene are SGHRS and YFSETQ. Here the CDR3 DNA reads TGCGCCAGCAGCTTGAACACAGATACGCAGTATTTT. This gives the protein CASSLNTDTQYF.

V and J are TRBV11-2 and TRBJ1-1; D is perhaps TRBD1 (6 bases). The V and J ends lost 3 bases and 3 bases respectively, with 14 bases between them. Germline-derived CDR1 and CDR2 are SGHAT and FQNNGV. The CDR3 runs to 15 residues. As DNA, the CDR3 is TGTGCCAGCAGCTTCCCGGGGGCAGGGGACACTGAAGCTTTCTTT. Translated, it gives CASSFPGAGDTEAFF.

The CDR3 region has the DNA TGTGCCAGCCGGGGGGCTGACGAGCAGTACTTC. It yields the protein CASRGADEQYF. J is TRBJ2-7 and V is TRBV2; the D gene is possibly TRBD2 (7 bases). Germline V gives CDR1 SNHLY, CDR2 FYNNEI. Trimming shortened V by 8 bases and J by 5 bases, and 10 bases separated the two germline ends. This CDR3 contains 11 residues. The full variable domain, with the rest looked up from reference TRBV2 and TRBJ2-7, is EPEVTQTPSHQVTQMGQEVILRCVPISNHLYFYWYRQILGQKVEFLVSFYNNEISEKSEIFDDQFSVERPDGSNFTLKIRSTKLEDSAMYFCASRGADEQYFGPGTRLTVT.

V and J are TRBV20-1 and TRBJ2-1; the D gene is possibly TRBD2 (5 bases). CDR3 size: 10 residues. The germline V gene encodes CDR1 DFQATT and CDR2 SNEGSKA (reference sequence). CDR3 nucleotides: TGCAGCGGACTGCCCAATGAGCAGTTCTTC. This encodes CSGLPNEQFF.

This clone was seen only a few times. CDR3 nucleotides: TGTGCCACCAGCTCGGGAGGACAGCGACTCTACTATGGCTACACCTTC. The encoded protein is CATSSGGQRLYYGYTF. V gene TRBV15 combines with J gene TRBJ1-2, with D possibly TRBD1 on 6 matching bases. This CDR3 has 16 amino acids. Germline V gene data show CDR1 as LNHNV and CDR2 as YYDKDF (reference sequence). V lost 5 bases, J lost 3 bases, and 19 bases lay in between.

In regard to this clone: Sequence at one end of the junction differs from germline and may be a read error. The chain is built from TRBV7-6 and TRBJ2-1; 14 nucleotides align to TRBD2. Germline assignment: CDR1 SGHVS and CDR2 FNYEAQ. The CDR3 covers 14 residues. The CDR3 loop reads CATGRPGLAGATVF. CDR3 nucleotide sequence: TGTGCCACGGGGAGGCCGGGACTAGCGGGAGCCACGGTCTTC.

The genes are TRBV9 and TRBJ1-2, with a tentative D call TRBD1 (6 bases). Trimming shortened V by 4 bases and J by 7 bases, and 20 bases separated the two germline ends. The CDR3 covers 15 residues. Germline CDR1 SGDLS, CDR2 YYNGEE. The CDR3 DNA follows: TGTGCCAGCAGCCCCCCCGAGGGGGGGCGGGGTGGCTACACCTTC. Its translation is CASSPPEGGRGGYTF.

This chain connects TRBV19 to TRBJ2-4; 7 bases fit TRBD1. This CDR3 spans 13 amino acids. CDR1 and CDR2 (germline): LNHDA, SQIVND (reference sequence). V dropped 9 bases and J dropped 0; count of bases not matched to a gene: 2. CDR3 sequence: CARTGRAKNIQYF. The CDR3, as DNA: TGTGCCAGGACAGGGCGAGCCAAAAACATTCAGTACTTC.

The V gene is TRBV2, the J gene TRBJ1-5; unclear D gene. Trimming took 9 bases from V and 2 from J, leaving 17 bases between them. This CDR3 comprises 15 residues. The V gene's germline CDR1 is SNHLY and CDR2 FYNNEI. The chain's CDR3 is CASGDPGVGNQPQHF. The CDR3 nucleotides read TGTGCCAGTGGAGACCCGGGAGTCGGCAATCAGCCCCAGCATTTT.

The chain is built from TRBV3-1 (or the pseudogene TRBV3-2) and TRBJ2-5; 11 bases match TRBD2. Germline V gene lookup returns CDR1 LGHDT and CDR2 YNNKEL (reference sequence). The V and J ends lost 5 bases and 4 bases, in that order; junction bases with no gene match: 9. This CDR3 contains 16 residues. The CDR3, as DNA: TGTGCCAGCAGCGGGAGACTAGCGGGGTTTGGAGAGACCCAGTACTTC. Its translation is CASSGRLAGFGETQYF.

In this sample, this clone turned up once. V gene TRBV2 combines with J gene TRBJ1-2, with 8 positions matching TRBD1. CDR1 and CDR2 from the germline V gene are SNHLY and FYNNEI. CDR3 length: 13 amino acids. Trimming cost V 2 bases and J 8 bases; bases outside gene matches: 4. The CDR3 DNA reads TGTGCCAGCAGTGAACAGGGGGCTAGGGGCTACACCTTC. Amino acids: CASSEQGARGYTF.

The chain uses TRBV4-3 and TRBJ1-4, with unresolved D. The CDR3 has 13 residues. Trimming took off 1 base at V and 6 bases at J, with 6 bases between the two ends. From germline, CDR1 is LGHNA and CDR2 YSLEER. The CDR3 region has the DNA TGCGCCAGCAGCCAAGGCCCGTATGAAAAACTGTTTTTT. Translation gives CASSQGPYEKLFF.

V is TRBV7-9 and J is TRBJ2-5; D call uncertain. CDR3 length: 12 residues. Trimming took 2 bases from V and 5 from J, leaving 6 bases between them. Per the germline V gene, CDR1 is SEHNR and CDR2 is FQNEAQ (reference sequence). In nucleotides, the CDR3 is TGTGCCAGCAGCTTACTTCTCGAGACCCAGTACTTC. The encoded protein is CASSLLLETQYF.

The chain employs TRBV5-1 and TRBJ1-3; D is unresolved. This CDR3 comprises 15 residues. The V gene lost 0 bases and the J gene lost 0 bases, with 7 bases spanning the gap. Germline lookup yields CDR1 SGHRS and CDR2 YFSETQ. The chain's CDR3 is CASSLDGVSGNTIYF. CDR3 sequence (DNA): TGCGCCAGCAGCTTGGACGGGGTCTCTGGAAACACCATATATTTT.

The chain joins TRBV5-1 to TRBJ2-3; tentatively, D is TRBD2 (6 bases). Per the germline V gene, CDR1 is SGHRS and CDR2 is YFSETQ. The CDR3 consists of 11 residues. V was trimmed by 7 bases and J by 4 bases, leaving 7 bases between them. This chain's CDR3 is CASSGADTQYF. CDR3 sequence (DNA): TGCGCCAGCTCGGGGGCAGATACGCAGTATTTT. The complete variable domain, with remaining parts taken from reference TRBV5-1 and TRBJ2-3, reads KAGVTQTPRYLIKTRGQQVTLSCSPISGHRSVSWYQQTPGQGLQFLFEYFSETQRNKGNFPGRFSGRQFSNSRSEMNVSTLELGDSALYLCASSGADTQYFGPGTRLTVL.

The rearrangement links TRBV28 to TRBJ1-1, with D possibly being TRBD1 (5 bases). The germline V and J ends were trimmed by 10 bases and 1 base, with 16 bases remaining between them. This CDR3 is built from 14 residues. Germline lookup yields CDR1 MDHEN and CDR2 SYDVKM. CDR3 sequence reads: CATESGQSNTEAFF. CDR3 DNA: TGTGCCACCGAATCGGGGCAGTCGAACACTGAAGCTTTCTTT. The full variable domain, in which reference TRBV28 and TRBJ1-1 provide the parts outside the CDR3, is DVKVTQSSRYLVKRTGEKVFLECVQDMDHENMFWYRQDPGLGLRLIYFSYDVKMKEKGDIPEGYSVSREKKERFSLILESASTNQTSMYLCATESGQSNTEAFFGQGTRLTVV.

V usage is TRBV29-1 and J usage is TRBJ1-4; a possible D gene is TRBD1 (6 bases). The germline V gene has CDR1 SQVTM and CDR2 ANQGSEA. The germline V and J ends were trimmed by 7 bases and 0 bases, with 6 bases remaining between them. The CDR3 has 12 amino acids. CDR3 sequence reads: CSGTATNEKLFF. The CDR3 coding sequence is TGCAGCGGGACAGCAACTAATGAAAAACTGTTTTTT.